A selection of T cell receptor beta chains follows, all from one sample in a study of TIL therapy for anti-PD-1-resistant metastatic lung cancer. TCRdb keeps only in-frame clones here, not all; method: immunoSEQ multiplex PCR. The sample consists of 25,000 to 30,000 clones, about two thirds of them appearing once. Material: tumor tissue, obtained at baseline. These receptors all come from a person between 25 and 79 years old with non-small cell lung cancer. The CDR3 runs from the conserved cysteine through the conserved F or W.

>TRBV6-6|TRBJ2-7
CASSGDRESSYEQYF
>TRBV23-1|TRBJ2-3
CASSPPGLTGFSQYF
>TRBV28|TRBJ2-1
CASSFGPGWWNEQFF
>TRBV4-3|TRBJ2-5
CASSQERGGQETQYF
>TRBV5-1|TRBJ2-3
CASSLQGGGYTDTQYF
>TRBV29-1|TRBJ1-2
CSVQSPEGYTF
>TRBV11-2|TRBJ2-1
CASSSAGNEQFF
>TRBV6-6|TRBJ1-5
CASSSPTGSPNQPQHF
>TRBV27|TRBJ1-6
CASRLGIDNSPLHF
>TRBV6-5|TRBJ1-2
CASSYPGTYYGYTF
>TRBV6-6|TRBJ1-1
CASSYSTGTTEAFF
>TRBV29-1|TRBJ2-3
CSVAADSTDTQYF
>TRBV6-1|TRBJ1-1
CASSEVLGGGLNTEAFF
>TRBV7-3|TRBJ2-2
CASSQSGLISGELFF
>TRBV20-1|TRBJ1-1
CSARANTEAFF
>TRBV5-1|TRBJ1-5
CASSPTGTSNQPQHF
>TRBV19|TRBJ1-4
CASSIGGREKLFF
>TRBV6-5|TRBJ2-7
CASSPTSTGSYEQYF
>TRBV29-1|TRBJ2-3
CSVIPRRGGTDTQYF
>TRBV6-1|TRBJ2-3
CASHQGASTDTQYF
>TRBV7-2|TRBJ2-7
CASSPTSGTYEQYF
>TRBV6-4|TRBJ2-2
CASSERDTGELFF
>TRBV30|TRBJ2-1
CAWSVRGPNNEQFF
>TRBV7-2|TRBJ2-3
CASSFSGGSPATDTQYF
>TRBV13|TRBJ2-1
CASTSRGSYNEQFF
>TRBV19|TRBJ1-1
CASSIRPRANTEAFF
>TRBV7-2|TRBJ2-6
CASSLEGASGANVLTF
>TRBV5-1|TRBJ2-3
CASSFGTSGGATDTQYF
>TRBV5-4|TRBJ2-7
CASSLSADSYEQYF
>TRBV11-3|TRBJ2-1
CASSLAYPSGGGEQFF
>TRBV4-3|TRBJ2-3
CASSERGAGGARDTQYF
>TRBV6-1|TRBJ1-5
CASSEWTGRQPQHF
>TRBV25-1|TRBJ2-3
CASSATTGTFSTDTQYF
>TRBV7-2|TRBJ2-5
CASSSGQGIQETQYF
>TRBV7-6|TRBJ1-2
CASSLSPGTAYGYTF
>TRBV7-9|TRBJ2-3
CASSFRTSGGPDTQYF
>TRBV5-6|TRBJ1-6
CASSSGRQSYNSPLHF
>TRBV4-3|TRBJ2-4
CASSQWGLAGGLGKNIQYF
>TRBV27|TRBJ1-1
CASRTLQGSEAFF
>TRBV10-2|TRBJ1-1
CASSDRGRTEAFF
>TRBV9|TRBJ2-5
CASSGSSGGAPETQYF
>TRBV7-6|TRBJ2-3
CASSRGPDTQYF
>TRBV6-4|TRBJ1-1
CASSAGARTEAFF
>TRBV4-1|TRBJ2-7
CASSQAQGSTYEQYF
>TRBV5-1|TRBJ1-1
CASSLAEVLNTEAFF
>TRBV7-9|.
CASSYPGTSGDEQYF
>TRBV19|TRBJ1-5
CASSTQGEGVSQPQHF
>TRBV5-4|TRBJ2-1
CASSSNSGGADEQFF
>TRBV7-2|TRBJ2-3
CASSLGGRPTDAQYF